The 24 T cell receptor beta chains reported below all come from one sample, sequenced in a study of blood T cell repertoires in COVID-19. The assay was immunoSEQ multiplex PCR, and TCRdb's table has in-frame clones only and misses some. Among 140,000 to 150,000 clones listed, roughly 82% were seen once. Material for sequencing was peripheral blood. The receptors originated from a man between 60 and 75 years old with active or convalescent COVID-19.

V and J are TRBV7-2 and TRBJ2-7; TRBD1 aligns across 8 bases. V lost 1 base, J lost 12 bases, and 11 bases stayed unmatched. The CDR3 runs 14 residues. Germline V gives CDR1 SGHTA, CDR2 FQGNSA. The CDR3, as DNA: TGTGCCAGCAGCTTAGAACGGGGGACAGGCCCCAGGTACGTC. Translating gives CASSLERGTGPRYV.

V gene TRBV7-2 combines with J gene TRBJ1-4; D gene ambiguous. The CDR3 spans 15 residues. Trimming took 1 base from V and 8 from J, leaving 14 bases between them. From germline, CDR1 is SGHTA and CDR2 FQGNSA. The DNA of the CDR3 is TGTGCCAGCAGCTTAGGGACCCCTAGGAGGGAAAAACTGTTTTTT. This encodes CASSLGTPRREKLFF.

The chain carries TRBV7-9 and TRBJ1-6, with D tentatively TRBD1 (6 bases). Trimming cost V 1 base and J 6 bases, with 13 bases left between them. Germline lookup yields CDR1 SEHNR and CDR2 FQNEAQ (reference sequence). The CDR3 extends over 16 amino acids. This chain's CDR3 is CASSLEVPQGNSPLHF. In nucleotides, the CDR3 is TGTGCCAGCAGCTTAGAGGTCCCACAGGGTAATTCACCCCTCCACTTT.

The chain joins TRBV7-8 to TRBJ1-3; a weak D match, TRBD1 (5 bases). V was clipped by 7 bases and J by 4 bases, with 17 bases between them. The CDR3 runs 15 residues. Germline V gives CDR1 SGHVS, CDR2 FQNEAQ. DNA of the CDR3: TGTGCCAGCACCCCCCAGGCGGGACGGGGAAACACCATATATTTT. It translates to CASTPQAGRGNTIYF.

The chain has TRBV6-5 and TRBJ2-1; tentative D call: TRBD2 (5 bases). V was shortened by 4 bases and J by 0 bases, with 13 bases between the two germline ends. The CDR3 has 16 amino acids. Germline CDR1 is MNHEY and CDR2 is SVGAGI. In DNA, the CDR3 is TGTGCCAGCAGTTCGTCGGGGTCGAGCTCCTACAATGAGCAGTTCTTC. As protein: CASSSSGSSSYNEQFF.

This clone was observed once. The CDR3 DNA reads TGCAGTGCTAGTCGGACAGGGAACTCTGGGGCCAACGTCCTGACTTTC. Residues: CSASRTGNSGANVLTF. The chain combines TRBV20-1 with TRBJ2-6; 8 nucleotides agree with TRBD1. The V gene end was trimmed by 3 bases and the J gene end by 0 bases; junction bases not matched to a gene: 4. Germline loops: CDR1 DFQATT, CDR2 SNEGSKA (reference sequence). The CDR3 sequence is 16 residues long.

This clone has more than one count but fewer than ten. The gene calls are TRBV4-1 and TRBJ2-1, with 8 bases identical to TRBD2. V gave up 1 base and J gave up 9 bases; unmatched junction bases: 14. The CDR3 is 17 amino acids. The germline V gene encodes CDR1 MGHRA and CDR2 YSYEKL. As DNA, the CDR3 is TGCGCCAGCAGCCAAGGCCGGGCGGGGGGCGGAGGTGGTGAGCAGTTCTTC. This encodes CASSQGRAGGGGGEQFF.

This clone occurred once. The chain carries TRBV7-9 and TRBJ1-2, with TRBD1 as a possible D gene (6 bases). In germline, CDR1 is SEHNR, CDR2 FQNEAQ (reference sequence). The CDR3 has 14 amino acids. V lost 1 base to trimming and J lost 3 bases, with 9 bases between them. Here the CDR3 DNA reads TGTGCCAGCAGCTTAGGGGAGGGGGACTATGGCTACACCTTC. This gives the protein CASSLGEGDYGYTF.

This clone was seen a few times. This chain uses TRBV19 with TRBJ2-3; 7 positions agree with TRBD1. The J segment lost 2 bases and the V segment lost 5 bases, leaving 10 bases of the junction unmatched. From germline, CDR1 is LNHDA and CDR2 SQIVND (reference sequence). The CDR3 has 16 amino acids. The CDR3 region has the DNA TGTGCCAGTAGTCGCCCCGGGACAGAAATCACAGATACGCAGTATTTT. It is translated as CASSRPGTEITDTQYF.

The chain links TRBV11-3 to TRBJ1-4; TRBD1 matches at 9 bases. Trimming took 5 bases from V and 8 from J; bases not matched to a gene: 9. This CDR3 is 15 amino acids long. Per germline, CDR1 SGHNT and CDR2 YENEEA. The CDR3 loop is CASSPLDRGREKLFF. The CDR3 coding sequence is TGTGCCAGCAGCCCTTTGGACAGGGGAAGGGAAAAACTGTTTTTT.

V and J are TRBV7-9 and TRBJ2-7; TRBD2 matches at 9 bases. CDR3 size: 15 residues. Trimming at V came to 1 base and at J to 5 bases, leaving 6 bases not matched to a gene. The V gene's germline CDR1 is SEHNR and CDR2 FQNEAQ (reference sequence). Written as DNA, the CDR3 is TGTGCCAGCAGCTTAGGGGGACTAGCAGTACACGAGCAGTACGTC. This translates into CASSLGGLAVHEQYV.

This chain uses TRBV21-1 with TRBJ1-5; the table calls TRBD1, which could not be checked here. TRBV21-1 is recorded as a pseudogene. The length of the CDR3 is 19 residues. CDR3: CASSKEGTGSVDSNQPQHF. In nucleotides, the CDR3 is TGTGCCAGCAGCAAAGAGGGGACAGGTTCAGTTGACAGCAATCAGCCCCAGCATTTT.

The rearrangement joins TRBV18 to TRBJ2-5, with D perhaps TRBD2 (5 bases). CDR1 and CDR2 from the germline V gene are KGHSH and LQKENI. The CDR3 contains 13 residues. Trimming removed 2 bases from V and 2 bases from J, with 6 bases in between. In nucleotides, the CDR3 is TGTGCCAGCTCACCAGGGAGACAAGAGACCCAGTACTTC. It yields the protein CASSPGRQETQYF.

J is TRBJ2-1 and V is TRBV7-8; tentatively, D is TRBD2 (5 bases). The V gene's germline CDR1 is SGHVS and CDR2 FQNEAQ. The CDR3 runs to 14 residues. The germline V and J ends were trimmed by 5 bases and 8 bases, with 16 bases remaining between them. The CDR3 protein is CASSPPAEGDEQFF. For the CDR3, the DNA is TGTGCCAGCAGCCCCCCCGCCGAGGGCGATGAGCAGTTCTTC.

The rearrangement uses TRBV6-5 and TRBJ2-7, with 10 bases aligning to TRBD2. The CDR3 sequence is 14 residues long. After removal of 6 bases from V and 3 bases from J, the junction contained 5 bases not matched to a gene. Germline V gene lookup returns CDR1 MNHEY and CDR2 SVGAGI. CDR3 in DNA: TGTGCCAGCAGCCTCGCTAGCGGGAGCTACGAGCAGTACGTC. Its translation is CASSLASGSYEQYV.

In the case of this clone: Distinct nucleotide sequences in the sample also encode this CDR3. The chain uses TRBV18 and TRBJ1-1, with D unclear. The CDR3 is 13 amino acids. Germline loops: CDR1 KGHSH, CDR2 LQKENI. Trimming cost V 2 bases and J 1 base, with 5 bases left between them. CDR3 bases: TGTGCCAGCTCACCAGGCCGGAACACTGAAGCTTTCTTT. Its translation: CASSPGRNTEAFF.

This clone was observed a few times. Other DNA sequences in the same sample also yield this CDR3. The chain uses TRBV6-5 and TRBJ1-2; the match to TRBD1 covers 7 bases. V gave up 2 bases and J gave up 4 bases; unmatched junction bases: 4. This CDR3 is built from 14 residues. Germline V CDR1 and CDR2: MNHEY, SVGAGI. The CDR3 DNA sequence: TGTGCCAGCAGTTACGGTGCAGGGGGCTATGGCTACACCTTC. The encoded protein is CASSYGAGGYGYTF.

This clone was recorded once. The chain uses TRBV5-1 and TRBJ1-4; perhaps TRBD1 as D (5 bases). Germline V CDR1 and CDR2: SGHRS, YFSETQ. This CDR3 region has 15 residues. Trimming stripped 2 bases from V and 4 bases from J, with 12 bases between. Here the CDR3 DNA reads TGCGCCAGCAGCTTCTCCGACAGCAGTAATGAAAAACTGTTTTTT. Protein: CASSFSDSSNEKLFF.

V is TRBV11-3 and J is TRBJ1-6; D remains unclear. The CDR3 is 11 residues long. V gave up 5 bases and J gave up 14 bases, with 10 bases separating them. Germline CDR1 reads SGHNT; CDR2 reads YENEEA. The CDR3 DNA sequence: TGTGCCAGCAGCCCCGGGGTCACCCTCCACTTT. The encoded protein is CASSPGVTLHF.

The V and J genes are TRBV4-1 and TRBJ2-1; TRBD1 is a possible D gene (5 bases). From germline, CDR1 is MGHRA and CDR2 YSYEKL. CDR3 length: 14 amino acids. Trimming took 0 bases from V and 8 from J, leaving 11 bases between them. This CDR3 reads CASSQDRAVDEQFF. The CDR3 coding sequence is TGCGCCAGCAGCCAAGACAGGGCGGTCGATGAGCAGTTCTTC.

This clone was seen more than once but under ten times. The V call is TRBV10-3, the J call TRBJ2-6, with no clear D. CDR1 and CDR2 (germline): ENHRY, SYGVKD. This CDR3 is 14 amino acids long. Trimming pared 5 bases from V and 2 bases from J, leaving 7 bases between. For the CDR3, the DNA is TGTGCCATCAGTTCAGTTACTGGGGCCAACGTCCTGACTTTC. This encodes CAISSVTGANVLTF.

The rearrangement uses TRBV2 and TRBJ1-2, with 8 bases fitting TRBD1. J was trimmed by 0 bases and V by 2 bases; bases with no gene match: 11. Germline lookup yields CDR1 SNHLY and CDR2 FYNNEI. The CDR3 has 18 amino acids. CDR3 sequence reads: CASSEQGVGGQANYGYTF. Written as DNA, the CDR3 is TGTGCCAGCAGTGAACAGGGAGTAGGGGGACAGGCTAACTATGGCTACACCTTC.

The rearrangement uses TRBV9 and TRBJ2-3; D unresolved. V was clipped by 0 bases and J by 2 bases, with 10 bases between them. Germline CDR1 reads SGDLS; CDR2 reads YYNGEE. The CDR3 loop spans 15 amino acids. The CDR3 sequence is CASSVGDHYTDTQYF. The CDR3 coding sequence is TGTGCCAGCAGCGTAGGAGACCACTACACAGATACGCAGTATTTT.

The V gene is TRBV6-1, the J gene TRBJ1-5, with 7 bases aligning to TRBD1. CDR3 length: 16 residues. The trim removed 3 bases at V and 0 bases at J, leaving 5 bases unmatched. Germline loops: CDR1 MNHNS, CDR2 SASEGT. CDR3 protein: CASSEGQPYSNQPQHF. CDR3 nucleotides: TGTGCCAGCAGTGAGGGACAGCCCTATAGCAATCAGCCCCAGCATTTT.